Listed below are T cell receptor beta chains from one sample, sequenced in a study of CD8+ T cells in alopecia areata. Profiling relied on immunoSEQ multiplex PCR, and the TCRdb table lists in-frame clones only, not all of them. The sample lists 130,000 or so clones, approximately 86% occurring once. The sequences come from CD8+ T cells sorted from blood, collected at week 4, from a patient treated with tofacitinib. These TCRs come from a human donor with alopecia areata. Each CDR3 is given with its conserved first and last residue. A D gene is named only where the DNA matches it firmly. Some rows mark clone size as missing; the rest say once, few, many or name a class of expanded clone.

-	TRBJ1-1	TRBV7-9	-	TGTGCCAGCAGCTTAACCGAAAACCTTGCAGCTTTCTTT	CASSLTENLAAFF
-	TRBJ1-2	TRBV10-3	-	TGTGCCATCAGTGACGCGGGGGCCTATGGCTACACCTTC	CAISDAGAYGYTF
-	TRBJ2-2	TRBV4-1	-	TGCGCCAGCAGCCAAGCTATCAACTGGGAGCTGTTTTTT	CASSQAINWELFF
-	TRBJ1-4	TRBV7-6	-	TGTGCCAGCAGCTGGGGGAATCCTCCGGAAAAACTGTTTTTT	CASSWGNPPEKLFF
-	TRBJ2-6	TRBV5-1	TRBD2	TGCGCCAGCAGCTCAAGACTAGCGGGAACCAACTCTGGGGCCAACGTCCTGACTTTC	CASSSRLAGTNSGANVLTF
-	TRBJ2-4	TRBV7-8	-	TGTGCCAGCAGCTTAGGTACAGGGCACGGCATTCAGTACTTC	CASSLGTGHGIQYF
-	TRBJ2-1	TRBV27	TRBD2	TGTGCCAGCAGACCGGGACTACCTCACAATGAGCAGTTCTTC	CASRPGLPHNEQFF
-	TRBJ2-7	TRBV7-9	-	TGTGCCAGCAGCTCCACACGAGGGGGGCTCTACGAGCAGTACTTC	CASSSTRGGLYEQYF
-	TRBJ2-7	TRBV27	-	TGTGCCAGCAGTTCATGGCAGGATAGCTACGAGCAGTACTTC	CASSSWQDSYEQYF
-	TRBJ1-2	TRBV27	-	TGTGCCAGCAGAACGCCGGCCGACTATGGCTACACCTTC	CASRTPADYGYTF
-	TRBJ2-1	TRBV4-1	-	TGCGCCAGCAGCCAAGATATGGGGAGCAATGAGCAGTTCTTC	CASSQDMGSNEQFF
-	TRBJ2-3	TRBV9	TRBD1	TGTGCCAGCAGCGCCCGGGACAGTCCAACAGATACGCAGTATTTT	CASSARDSPTDTQYF
-	TRBJ2-5	TRBV10-1	TRBD1	TGCGCCAGCAGTGATGACAGGGTTTCGGAGACCCAGTACTTC	CASSDDRVSETQYF
-	TRBJ2-1	TRBV6-1	-	TGTGCCAGCAGTTGGGTAAGCTACAATGAGCAGTTCTTC	CASSWVSYNEQFF
-	TRBJ2-1	TRBV2	TRBD2	TGTGCCAGCAGTCCGACGGAGCGGGGGGGGCACAATGAGCAGTTCTTC	CASSPTERGGHNEQFF
once	TRBJ1-2	TRBV29-1	TRBD1	TGCAGCGTTGAAGTTGCGGGACAGGGCCCCGGCTACACCTTC	CSVEVAGQGPGYTF
-	TRBJ2-7	TRBV6-1	TRBD2	TGTGCCAGCAGTGAAGCTGGACTAGGAAACTACGAGCAGTACTTC	CASSEAGLGNYEQYF
once	TRBJ2-4	TRBV14	TRBD2	TGTGCCAGCAGCCCCCAGGCTAGCGGGGTCATTCAGTACTTC	CASSPQASGVIQYF
-	TRBJ2-2	TRBV29-1	TRBD2	TGCAGCTTTGAAGCGGGGGACACCGGGGAGCTGTTTTTT	CSFEAGDTGELFF
-	TRBJ2-3	TRBV27	-	TGTGCCAGCAGTTTTTTAGGGACCCCCGGAGATACGCAGTATTTT	CASSFLGTPGDTQYF
once	TRBJ2-3	TRBV29-1	TRBD2	TGCAGCGACGGACTAGCGGGAGGTCCAGATACGCAGTATTTT	CSDGLAGGPDTQYF
-	TRBJ2-7	TRBV27	TRBD2	TGTGCCAGCAGCCACCAGGTCGTGGTAGCGGGAGGTCCCTCCTACGAGCAGTACTTC	CASSHQVVVAGGPSYEQYF
-	TRBJ1-5	TRBV6-1	-	TGTGCCAGCAGCGACCGGGTTAGCAATCAGCCCCAGCATTTT	CASSDRVSNQPQHF
once	TRBJ2-1	TRBV29-1	TRBD2	TGCAGCGTTGAGGGGACTAGCGGGTCTTATGAGCAGTTCTTC	CSVEGTSGSYEQFF
-	TRBJ2-5	TRBV10-3	TRBD1	TGTGCCATCAGTGAGGTACAGGGGGAAACGTGGGAGACCCAGTACTTC	CAISEVQGETWETQYF
-	TRBJ2-7	TRBV29-1	-	TGCAGCGTTGAACCATACAGGGAGGGGTCCTACGAGCAGTACTTC	CSVEPYREGSYEQYF
-	TRBJ2-2	TRBV29-1	-	TGCAGCGTTGTGCTGACCGGGAACACCGGGGAGCTGTTTTTT	CSVVLTGNTGELFF
-	TRBJ2-7	TRBV6-5	-	TGTGCCAGCAGTTATGACAGTGACTACGAGCAGTACTTC	CASSYDSDYEQYF
-	TRBJ2-3	TRBV6-5	TRBD1	TGTGCCAGCAGTTACTCTCAGGGGGCTGGAGATACGCAGTATTTT	CASSYSQGAGDTQYF
once	TRBJ2-1	TRBV30	-	TGTGCCTGGAACATTGGGAGCGTCAGGGAGCAGTTCTTC	CAWNIGSVREQFF
-	TRBJ2-7	TRBV9	-	TGTGCCAGCAGCGGCCCAAGTTTGTACTTC	CASSGPSLYF
few	TRBJ2-1	TRBV19	TRBD1	TGTGCCAGTCCTCGAGTACAGGGGAGCCCCTACAATGAGCAGTTCTTC	CASPRVQGSPYNEQFF
-	TRBJ2-7	TRBV19	TRBD1	TGTGCCAGTAGACAGGGGGGTTCCGAGCAGTACTTC	CASRQGGSEQYF
-	TRBJ2-7	TRBV27	TRBD1	TGTGCCAGCAGTCCAGGGGGTACCTACGAGCAGTACTTC	CASSPGGTYEQYF
-	TRBJ2-3	TRBV18	-	TGTGCCAGCTCACCATCCAGCACAGATACGCAGTATTTT	CASSPSSTDTQYF
-	TRBJ2-7	TRBV29-1	-	TGCAGCGTTTTCATCGAGCAGTACTTC	CSVFIEQYF
once	TRBJ2-3	TRBV30	-	TGTGCCTGGAGTGTCGGGGGGCGCATGGATACGCAGTATTTT	CAWSVGGRMDTQYF
once	TRBJ2-3	TRBV11-2	-	TGTGCCAGCAGCTTCCCGGGACTTTCAGATACGCAGTATTTT	CASSFPGLSDTQYF
once	TRBJ2-2	TRBV6-6	TRBD1	TGTGCCAGCATCCCCGACAGGGGTGAGCGCGGGGAGCTGTTTTTT	CASIPDRGERGELFF
-	TRBJ2-1	TRBV9	-	TGTGCCAGCAGCGTAGAAATCGTAAGCGAGCAGTTCTTC	CASSVEIVSEQFF
-	TRBJ1-3	TRBV5-1	-	TGCGCCAGCAGCTTGGCCCGGGAGCGACCATTGGATTTT	CASSLARERPLDF
-	TRBJ1-4	TRBV11-2	TRBD1	TGTGCCAGCACCCCAGGGCCGGGACAGTATGAAAAACTGTTTTTT	CASTPGPGQYEKLFF
-	TRBJ2-7	TRBV6-5	-	TGTGCCAGCAGGGATATCTCCTACGAGCAGTACTTC	CASRDISYEQYF